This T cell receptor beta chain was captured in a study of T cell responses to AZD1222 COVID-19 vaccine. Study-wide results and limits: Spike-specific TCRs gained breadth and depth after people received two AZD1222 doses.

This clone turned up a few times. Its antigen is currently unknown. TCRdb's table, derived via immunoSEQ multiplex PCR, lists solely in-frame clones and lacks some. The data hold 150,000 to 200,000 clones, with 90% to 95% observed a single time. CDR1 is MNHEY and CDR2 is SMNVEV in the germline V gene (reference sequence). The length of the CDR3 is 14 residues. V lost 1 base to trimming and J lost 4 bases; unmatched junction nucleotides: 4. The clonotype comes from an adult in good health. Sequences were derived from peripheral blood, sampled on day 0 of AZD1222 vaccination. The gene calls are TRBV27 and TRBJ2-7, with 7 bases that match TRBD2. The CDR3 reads CASSLFGGGYEQYF. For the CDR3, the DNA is TGTGCCAGCAGTTTATTTGGGGGAGGGTACGAGCAGTACTTC.